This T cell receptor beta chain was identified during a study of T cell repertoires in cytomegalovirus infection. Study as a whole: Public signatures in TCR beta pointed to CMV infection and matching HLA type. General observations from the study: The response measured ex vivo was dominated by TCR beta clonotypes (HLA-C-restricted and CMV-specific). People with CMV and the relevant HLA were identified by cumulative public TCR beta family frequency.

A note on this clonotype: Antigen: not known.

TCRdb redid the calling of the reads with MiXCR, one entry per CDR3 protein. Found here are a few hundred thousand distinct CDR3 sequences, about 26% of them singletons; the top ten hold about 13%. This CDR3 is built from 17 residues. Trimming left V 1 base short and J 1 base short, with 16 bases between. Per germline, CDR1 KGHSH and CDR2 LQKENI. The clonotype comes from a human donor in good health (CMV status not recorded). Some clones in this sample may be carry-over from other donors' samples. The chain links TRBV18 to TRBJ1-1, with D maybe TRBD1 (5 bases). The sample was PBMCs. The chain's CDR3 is CASSPLAQGGGNTEAFF. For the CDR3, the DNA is TGTGCCAGCTCACCACTCGCCCAGGGAGGCGGGAACACTGAAGCTTTCTTT.